This T cell receptor beta chain was documented in a study of Graves' ophthalmopathy and Graves' hyperthyroidism. The length of the CDR3 is 13 residues. The V and J ends lost 1 base and 5 bases respectively, with 8 bases between them. Germline V lookup: CDR1 MGHDK, CDR2 SYGVNS. Hyperthyroidism in these 18- to 65-year-old patients was newly diagnosed, lasting under 2 months. Investigators amplified TCR beta CDR3 regions from RNA transcripts. The first round was an RT-PCR with HTBI primers, and the second round was a multiplex PCR. TCRdb ran MiXCR on the multiplex PCR reads and lists one entry per CDR3 protein. The sample consists of about 550,000 distinct CDR3 sequences, 35% to 40% of them appearing once. This clonotype was seen at least ten times.

What was sequenced was peripheral blood or thyroid tissue (not recorded which). The rearrangement links TRBV25-1 to TRBJ2-5; weak D call: TRBD1 (5 bases). The sequence came from an adult man with Graves' hyperthyroidism. This chain's CDR3 is CASSEFRVETQYF. Written as DNA, the CDR3 is TGTGCCAGCAGTGAATTCAGGGTGGAGACCCAGTACTTC. Based on the CDR3 plus reference TRBV25-1 and TRBJ2-5, the full variable domain is EADIYQTPRYLVIGTGKKITLECSQTMGHDKMYWYQQDPGMELHLIHYSYGVNSTEKGDLSSESTVSRIRTEHFPLTLESARPSHTSQYLCASSEFRVETQYFGPGTRLLVL.